The 7 T cell receptor beta chains given below trace back to one sample, sequenced in a study of T cells expressing NK-cell markers. One entry per CDR3 protein, without DNA, is what TCRdb gives after re-calling the 5' RACE reads. The sample includes 440,000 or so distinct CDR3 sequences. The sequenced sample was blood T cells: a sorted CD56 or NKG2C T cell subset, CD4+ or CD8+ T cells, or bulk PBMC T cells (not recorded which). The receptors stem from a woman aged 18-70 years in good health.

The chain links TRBV7-2 to TRBJ2-2; TCRdb's D gene call, TRBD2, goes unchecked for lack of DNA. Germline CDR1 reads SGHTA; CDR2 reads FQGNSA. This CDR3 comprises 16 residues. The CDR3 spells CASSLVSGGATGELFF.

The chain has TRBV28 and TRBJ2-3; TCRdb indicates TRBD2, and absent DNA this call remains unverified. Germline CDR1 is MDHEN and CDR2 is SYDVKM. The length of the CDR3 is 16 residues. The CDR3 sequence is CASSFLLAGNTDTQYF. Full variable domain (outside the CDR3, taken from reference TRBV28 and TRBJ2-3): DVKVTQSSRYLVKRTGEKVFLECVQDMDHENMFWYRQDPGLGLRLIYFSYDVKMKEKGDIPEGYSVSREKKERFSLILESASTNQTSMYLCASSFLLAGNTDTQYFGPGTRLTVL.

The chain couples TRBV6-2 or TRBV6-3 to TRBJ1-5; TCRdb designates TRBD1, a call that cannot be tested without DNA. The CDR3 loop spans 18 amino acids. The germline gives CDR1 MNHEY, CDR2 SVGEGT. CDR3 loop: CASSYPGTGLISNQPQHF.

The CDR3: CASSISQGTEAFF. The chain is built from TRBV7-2 and TRBJ1-1; TCRdb designates TRBD1, a call that cannot be tested without DNA. This CDR3 has 13 residues. Germline V gene data show CDR1 as SGHTA and CDR2 as FQGNSA.

CDR3 region: CASSQGRVNTEAFF. The genes are TRBV4-1 and TRBJ1-1; TCRdb's D gene call, TRBD1, goes unchecked for lack of DNA. The CDR3 runs to 14 residues. Germline V gene sequence: CDR1 MGHRA, CDR2 YSYEKL.

The chain recombines TRBV9 with TRBJ1-2. CDR1 is SGDLS and CDR2 is YYNGEE in the germline V gene. This CDR3 is built from 12 residues. CDR3: CASSVMSYGYTF.

The genes are TRBV7-8 and TRBJ2-5. Germline V lookup: CDR1 SGHVS, CDR2 FQNEAQ. The CDR3 is made up of 16 amino acids. The CDR3 loop reads CASSWGRTQRGETQYF.